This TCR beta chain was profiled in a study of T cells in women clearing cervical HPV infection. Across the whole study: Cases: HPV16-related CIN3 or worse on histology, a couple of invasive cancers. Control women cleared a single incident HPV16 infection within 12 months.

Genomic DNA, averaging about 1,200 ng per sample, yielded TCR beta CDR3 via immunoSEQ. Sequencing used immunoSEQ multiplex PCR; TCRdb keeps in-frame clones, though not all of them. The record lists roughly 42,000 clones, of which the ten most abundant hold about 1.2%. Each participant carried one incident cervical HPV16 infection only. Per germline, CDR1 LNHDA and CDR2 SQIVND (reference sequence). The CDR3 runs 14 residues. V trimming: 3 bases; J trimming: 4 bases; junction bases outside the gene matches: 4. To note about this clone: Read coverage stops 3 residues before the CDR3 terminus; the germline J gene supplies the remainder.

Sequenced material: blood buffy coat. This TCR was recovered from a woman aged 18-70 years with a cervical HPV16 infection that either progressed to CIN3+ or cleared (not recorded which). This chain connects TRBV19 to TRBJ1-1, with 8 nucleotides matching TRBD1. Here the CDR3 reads CASSMWQGATEAFF. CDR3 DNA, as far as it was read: TGTGCCAGTAGTATGTGGCAGGGGGCCACTGAA.